The 22 T cell receptor beta chains in this list originate from one sample, sequenced in a study of T cell responses to AZD1222 COVID-19 vaccine. The assay was immunoSEQ multiplex PCR, and TCRdb's table has in-frame clones only and misses some. The sample yields under 95,000 clones, 90% seen once. The sequencing used peripheral blood, collected on day 0 of AZD1222 vaccination. Receptors were obtained from an adult in good health.

The V and J genes are TRBV29-1 and TRBJ1-3, with TRBD1 identical over 8 bases. J was trimmed by 7 bases and V by 6 bases; bases with no gene match: 11. Looked up from germline, CDR1 is SQVTM and CDR2 is ANQGSEA. The CDR3 runs 14 residues. The CDR3 region is CSVGSGQGANTIYF. CDR3 DNA: TGCAGCGTCGGTAGCGGCCAGGGGGCCAACACCATATATTTT.

The gene calls are TRBV4-1 and TRBJ1-2, with 9 positions matching TRBD1. From germline, CDR1 is MGHRA and CDR2 YSYEKL. CDR3 size: 16 residues. The V segment lost 4 bases and the J segment 4 bases; nucleotides outside the gene matches: 10. The CDR3 is CASSPNRDRASYGYTF. The CDR3, as DNA: TGCGCCAGCAGCCCAAACCGGGACAGGGCGTCCTATGGCTACACCTTC.

The V and J genes are TRBV7-3 and TRBJ2-3; no clear D gene. With 1 base removed from V and 4 bases from J, the gap between germline ends came to 15 bases. The CDR3 contains 16 residues. Germline V gene sequence: CDR1 SGHTA, CDR2 FQGTGA. The CDR3 DNA sequence: TGTGCCAGCAGCTTAAACCCCACGATTAATTCAGATACGCAGTATTTT. Translated: CASSLNPTINSDTQYF.

This chain uses TRBV5-4 with TRBJ2-7; D uncertain. The CDR3 length is 11 residues. The germline V gene encodes CDR1 SGHNT and CDR2 YYREEE (reference sequence). V lost 9 bases and J 2 bases, leaving 9 bases between the germline ends. The CDR3 loop reads CAMSNTYEQYF. The CDR3 coding sequence is TGTGCCATGAGTAATACCTACGAGCAGTACTTC.

This clone appeared a single time. The rearrangement uses TRBV27 and TRBJ1-1; TRBD1 is a possible D gene (5 bases). Germline lookup yields CDR1 MNHEY and CDR2 SMNVEV (reference sequence). V was shortened by 2 bases and J by 4 bases, with 11 bases between the two germline ends. The CDR3 runs to 14 residues. CDR3 region: CASSLEGFTTEAFF. The CDR3 DNA follows: TGTGCCAGCAGTTTAGAGGGGTTCACCACTGAAGCTTTCTTT.

The V and J genes are TRBV25-1 and TRBJ1-1; D remains unclear. The CDR3 consists of 17 residues. CDR1 is MGHDK, CDR2 SYGVNS, per germline. Trimming took 0 bases from V and 5 from J, leaving 19 bases between them. The DNA of the CDR3 is TGTGCCAGCAGTGAATATGGGGTAACGCTTGGTAAGACTGAAGCTTTCTTT. This gives the protein CASSEYGVTLGKTEAFF.

The chain combines TRBV7-2 with TRBJ2-2; D is perhaps TRBD2 (5 bases). The CDR3 spans 16 residues. Trimming took off 5 bases at V and 5 bases at J, with 18 bases between the two ends. Germline V CDR1 and CDR2: SGHTA, FQGNSA. DNA of the CDR3: TGTGCCAGCAGCCCCCCCCTTGGGAGACGAACCGGGGAGCTGTTTTTT. Translating gives CASSPPLGRRTGELFF. The full variable domain, with the rest looked up from reference TRBV7-2 and TRBJ2-2, is GAGVSQSPSNKVTEKGKDVELRCDPISGHTALYWYRQSLGQGLEFLIYFQGNSAPDKSGLPSDRFSAERTGGSVSTLTIQRTQQEDSAVYLCASSPPLGRRTGELFFGEGSRLTVL.

The CDR3 region is CASSPGRDETQYF. The CDR3 DNA reads TGTGCCAGCTCACCAGGGAGGGATGAGACCCAGTACTTC. V is TRBV18 and J is TRBJ2-5, with 7 bases fitting TRBD2. The V segment lost 2 bases and the J segment 5 bases; nucleotides outside the gene matches: 2. The CDR3 sequence is 13 residues long. CDR1 is KGHSH, CDR2 LQKENI, per germline.

The genes are TRBV7-9 and TRBJ2-5; no definite D call. The germline V gene encodes CDR1 SEHNR and CDR2 FQNEAQ (reference sequence). V shed 3 bases and J shed 0 bases, with 5 bases lying between them. The CDR3 covers 13 residues. The CDR3 region has the DNA TGTGCCAGCAGCTTTGAGGACCAAGAGACCCAGTACTTC. Its protein is CASSFEDQETQYF.

This chain joins TRBV19 and TRBJ1-2; tentative D call: TRBD1 (5 bases). V lost 6 bases and J lost 4, with 12 bases in between. The CDR3 sequence is 13 residues long. Germline V gene lookup returns CDR1 LNHDA and CDR2 SQIVND (reference sequence). This chain's CDR3 is CASRTIDSYGYTF. CDR3 DNA: TGTGCCAGTAGAACAATCGACAGCTATGGCTACACCTTC.

The V gene is TRBV30, the J gene TRBJ2-1; tentatively, D is TRBD1 (5 bases). The germline V gene has CDR1 GTSNPN and CDR2 SVGIG (reference sequence). This CDR3 contains 16 residues. Trimming removed 5 bases at V and 0 bases at J, with 17 bases between. CDR3 region: CAWYRIGASSYNEQFF. In DNA form, the CDR3 reads TGTGCCTGGTATCGTATAGGGGCAAGCTCCTACAATGAGCAGTTCTTC. The entire variable domain, with the rest obtained from reference TRBV30 and TRBJ2-1, is as follows: SQTIHQWPATLVQPVGSPLSLECTVEGTSNPNLYWYRQAAGRGLQLLFYSVGIGQISSEVPQNLSASRPQDRQFILSSKKLLLSDSGFYLCAWYRIGASSYNEQFFGPGTRLTVL.

The genes are TRBV9 and TRBJ1-1, with 7 bases identical to TRBD1. Trimming at V came to 3 bases and at J to 1 base, leaving 3 bases not matched to a gene. Looked up from germline, CDR1 is SGDLS and CDR2 is YYNGEE. There are 14 residues in the CDR3. CDR3 coding DNA: TGTGCCAGCAGCGCTAGGGGGCGGAACACTGAAGCTTTCTTT. Its translation: CASSARGRNTEAFF.

This clone came up once. This chain links TRBV18 with TRBJ1-6; 8 positions match TRBD1. Germline CDR1 is KGHSH and CDR2 is LQKENI. V was clipped by 2 bases and J by 11 bases; unmatched bases: 14. The CDR3 has 17 residues. The CDR3 DNA sequence: TGTGCCAGCTCACCAACCACCACCGGGACAGGTTCAGCACCCCTCCACTTT. Its protein is CASSPTTTGTGSAPLHF.

The chain is built from TRBV5-5 and TRBJ2-7, with a weak D call TRBD2 (6 bases). This CDR3 spans 13 amino acids. Trimming took off 7 bases at V and 1 base at J, with 12 bases between the two ends. From germline, CDR1 is SGHKS and CDR2 YYEKEE (reference sequence). CDR3 region: CASGTEGSYEQYF. The CDR3 DNA reads TGTGCCAGCGGGACGGAGGGATCCTACGAGCAGTACTTC.

J is TRBJ1-6 and V is TRBV6-2 or TRBV6-3; tentatively, D is TRBD1 (6 bases). The V and J ends lost 2 bases and 10 bases respectively, with 15 bases between them. The germline gives CDR1 MNHEY, CDR2 SVGEGT. This CDR3 spans 15 amino acids. Written as DNA, the CDR3 is TGTGCCAGCAGTTACCTTCGGGCAGGGGCATCACCCCTCCACTTT. It codes for CASSYLRAGASPLHF.

CDR3 DNA: TGCAGTGACAGGGAAAGGTACGAGCAGTACTTC. Translation: CSDRERYEQYF. This sequence joins TRBV20-1 and TRBJ2-7, with D possibly matching TRBD1 (6 bases). CDR1 DFQATT and CDR2 SNEGSKA come from the germline V gene (reference sequence). Trimming stripped 7 bases from V and 4 bases from J, with 11 bases between. This CDR3 is built from 11 residues.

V gene TRBV7-9 combines with J gene TRBJ2-3; TRBD1 agrees at 8 bases. The germline V gene has CDR1 SEHNR and CDR2 FQNEAQ (reference sequence). The CDR3 is 14 residues long. After removal of 5 bases from V and 3 bases from J, the junction contained 4 bases not matched to a gene. CDR3 nucleotide sequence: TGTGCCAGCAGCCGCCGACAGGGGACAGATACGCAGTATTTT. Its protein is CASSRRQGTDTQYF. The full variable domain, its missing parts supplied by reference TRBV7-9 and TRBJ2-3, is DTGVSQNPRHKITKRGQNVTFRCDPISEHNRLYWYRQTLGQGPEFLTYFQNEAQLEKSRLLSDRFSAERPKGSFSTLEIQRTEQGDSAMYLCASSRRQGTDTQYFGPGTRLTVL.

V gene TRBV6-5 combines with J gene TRBJ1-2; weak D call: TRBD1 (6 bases). Germline V gene lookup returns CDR1 MNHEY and CDR2 SVGAGI. V lost 8 bases, J lost 5 bases, and 15 bases lay in between. The CDR3 runs to 13 residues. CDR3 nucleotide sequence: TGTGCCAGCTTCCCTGGGGGGGCTTATGGCTACACCTTC. As protein: CASFPGGAYGYTF.

V is TRBV25-1 and J is TRBJ1-2, with D uncertain. V lost 7 bases and J lost 1, with 7 bases in between. The CDR3 covers 12 residues. Germline V gives CDR1 MGHDK, CDR2 SYGVNS. CDR3 loop: CASTGNNYGYTF. CDR3 nucleotide sequence: TGTGCCAGCACCGGGAATAACTATGGCTACACCTTC.

This chain joins TRBV3-1 (or the pseudogene TRBV3-2) and TRBJ1-4; D is unresolved. The CDR3 totals 13 residues. Germline loops: CDR1 LGHDT, CDR2 YNNKEL (reference sequence). V lost 7 bases to trimming and J lost 6 bases, with 12 bases between them. The CDR3 coding sequence is TGTGCCAGCACCTCGGAGGCCTATGAAAAACTGTTTTTT. This translates into CASTSEAYEKLFF.

The chain links TRBV5-8 to TRBJ1-3, with 8 positions matching TRBD1. V was clipped by 5 bases and J by 2 bases; unmatched bases: 9. The CDR3 totals 16 residues. Looked up from germline, CDR1 is SGHTS and CDR2 is YDEGEE. CDR3 nucleotides: TGTGCCAGCAGTATTGTGACAGGGGAACCTGGAAACACCATATATTTT. Its translation: CASSIVTGEPGNTIYF.

The rearrangement uses TRBV7-8 and TRBJ1-3; 7 bases map to TRBD1. Germline V gene data show CDR1 as SGHVS and CDR2 as FQNEAQ. V was pared by 5 bases and J by 4 bases, with 11 bases of the junction left unmatched. This CDR3 region has 16 residues. CDR3 nucleotides: TGTGCCAGCAGCCCCCACCGACAGGGTTGGGGAAACACCATATATTTT. The encoded protein is CASSPHRQGWGNTIYF. Drawing the rest from reference TRBV7-8 and TRBJ1-3, the complete variable domain is GAGVSQSPRYKVAKRGQDVALRCDPISGHVSLFWYQQALGQGPEFLTYFQNEAQLDKSGLPSDRFFAERPEGSVSTLKIQRTQQEDSAVYLCASSPHRQGWGNTIYFGEGSWLTVV.